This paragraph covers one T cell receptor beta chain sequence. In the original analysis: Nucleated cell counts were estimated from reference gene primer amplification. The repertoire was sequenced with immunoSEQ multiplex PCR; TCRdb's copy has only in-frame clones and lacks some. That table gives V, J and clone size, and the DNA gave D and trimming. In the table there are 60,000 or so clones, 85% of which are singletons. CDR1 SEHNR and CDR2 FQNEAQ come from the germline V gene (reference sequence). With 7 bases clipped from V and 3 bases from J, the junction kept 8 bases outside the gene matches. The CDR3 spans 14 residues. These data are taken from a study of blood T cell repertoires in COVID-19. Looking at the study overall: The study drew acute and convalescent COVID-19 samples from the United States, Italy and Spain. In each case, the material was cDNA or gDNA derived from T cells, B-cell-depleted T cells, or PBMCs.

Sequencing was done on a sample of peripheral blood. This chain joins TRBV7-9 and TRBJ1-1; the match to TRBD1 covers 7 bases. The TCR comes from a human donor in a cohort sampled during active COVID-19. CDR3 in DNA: TGTGCCAGCACCTCGGGACAGCGCTACACTGAAGCTTTCTTT. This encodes CASTSGQRYTEAFF. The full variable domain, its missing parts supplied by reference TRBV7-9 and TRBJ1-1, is DTGVSQNPRHKITKRGQNVTFRCDPISEHNRLYWYRQTLGQGPEFLTYFQNEAQLEKSRLLSDRFSAERPKGSFSTLEIQRTEQGDSAMYLCASTSGQRYTEAFFGQGTRLTVV.